This T cell receptor beta chain is from a study of patients and donors after allogeneic stem cell transplantation. The sample holds a few counts of this clonotype. TCRdb recomputed calls from the RT-PCR reads with MiXCR, one row per CDR3 protein. The sample contains tens of thousands of distinct CDR3 sequences, around 5% of which appear only once. The germline V gene encodes CDR1 KGHDR and CDR2 SFDVKD. CDR3 length equals 16 residues. V lost 5 bases, J lost 7 bases, and 7 bases stayed unmatched. The receptor's source is a human donor who was either an allogeneic HSCT recipient or a stem cell or donor lymphocyte infusion donor (not recorded which). It is not recorded whose cells these are; they may come from a transplant donor. The chain uses TRBV24-1 and TRBJ2-1; 13 nucleotides match TRBD2. Input material: blood, either unsorted or a sorted T cell fraction (not recorded which). The CDR3 DNA sequence: TGTGCCACCAGTGGGGCCGGGACTAGCGGGACAAATGAGCAGTTCTTC. Its translation is CATSGAGTSGTNEQFF.